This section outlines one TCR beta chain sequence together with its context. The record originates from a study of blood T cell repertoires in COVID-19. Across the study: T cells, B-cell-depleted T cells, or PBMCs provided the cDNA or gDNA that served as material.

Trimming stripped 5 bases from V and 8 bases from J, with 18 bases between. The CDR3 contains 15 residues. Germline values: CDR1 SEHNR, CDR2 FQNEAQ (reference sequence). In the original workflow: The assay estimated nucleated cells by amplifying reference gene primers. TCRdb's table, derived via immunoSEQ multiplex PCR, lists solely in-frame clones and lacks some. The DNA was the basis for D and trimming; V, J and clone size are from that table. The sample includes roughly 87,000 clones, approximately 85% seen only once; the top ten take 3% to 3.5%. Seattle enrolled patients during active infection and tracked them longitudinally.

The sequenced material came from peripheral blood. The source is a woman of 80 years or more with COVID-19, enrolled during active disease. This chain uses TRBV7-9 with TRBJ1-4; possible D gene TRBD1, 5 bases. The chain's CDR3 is CASSPVGRGGEKLFF. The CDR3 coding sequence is TGTGCCAGCAGCCCGGTGGGGCGGGGAGGAGAAAAACTGTTTTTT.